This T cell receptor (beta chain) originates from a study of pediatric ulcerative colitis. On this clone itself: Its cognate antigen is unknown.

Notes on the study in general: A couple of patients had blood samples with substantially reduced template counts.

The rectum was sampled with one to two pinch biopsies at colonoscopy. The diagnostic colonoscopy in ulcerative colitis patients preceded any immunosuppressive treatment. CDR3 length equals 14 residues. Germline V lookup: CDR1 SEHNR, CDR2 FQNEAQ (reference sequence). Trimming removed 5 bases from V and 5 bases from J, with 15 bases in between. This table comes from immunoSEQ multiplex PCR, and its TCRdb copy is limited to in-frame clones, with some not included. The sample has more than 15,000 clones; roughly 74% are singletons. This chain joins TRBV7-9 and TRBJ2-5, with D maybe TRBD2 (5 bases). Sequencing was performed on gut tissue. This TCR derives from a girl aged 10 to 17 with moderate ulcerative colitis. This CDR3 reads CASSLTTQRETQYF. The CDR3, as DNA: TGTGCCAGCAGCCTAACGACACAGCGGGAGACCCAGTACTTC. The whole variable domain, remainder taken from reference TRBV7-9 and TRBJ2-5, is DTGVSQNPRHKITKRGQNVTFRCDPISEHNRLYWYRQTLGQGPEFLTYFQNEAQLEKSRLLSDRFSAERPKGSFSTLEIQRTEQGDSAMYLCASSLTTQRETQYFGPGTRLLVL.